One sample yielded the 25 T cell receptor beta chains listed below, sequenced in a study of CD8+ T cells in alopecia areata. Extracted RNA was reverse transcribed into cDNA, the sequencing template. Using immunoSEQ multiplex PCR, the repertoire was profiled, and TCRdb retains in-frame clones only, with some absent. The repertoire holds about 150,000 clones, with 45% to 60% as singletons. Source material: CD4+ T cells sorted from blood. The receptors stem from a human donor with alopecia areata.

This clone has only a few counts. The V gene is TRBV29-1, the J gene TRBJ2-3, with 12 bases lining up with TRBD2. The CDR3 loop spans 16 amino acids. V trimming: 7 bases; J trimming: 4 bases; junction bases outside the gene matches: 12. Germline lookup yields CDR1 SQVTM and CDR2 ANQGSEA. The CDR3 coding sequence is TGCAGCGGTGGAGGACTAGCGGGACGGAGGGCAGATACGCAGTATTTT. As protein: CSGGGLAGRRADTQYF.

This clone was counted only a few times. CDR3 residues: CASSPLGIEETQYF. The CDR3 DNA is TGTGCCAGCAGTCCTCTGGGGATCGAAGAGACCCAGTACTTC. The chain combines TRBV27 with TRBJ2-5; D not resolved. The ends were cut back, 5 bases at V and 3 bases at J, with 13 bases in the middle. This CDR3 is built from 14 residues. The germline gives CDR1 MNHEY, CDR2 SMNVEV (reference sequence).

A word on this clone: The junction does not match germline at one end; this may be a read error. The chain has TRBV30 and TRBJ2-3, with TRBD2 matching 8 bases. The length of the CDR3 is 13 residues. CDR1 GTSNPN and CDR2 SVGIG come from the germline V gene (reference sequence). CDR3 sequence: CARSGSGADTQYF. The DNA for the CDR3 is TGTGCCAGGAGCGGGAGTGGTGCAGATACGCAGTATTTT.

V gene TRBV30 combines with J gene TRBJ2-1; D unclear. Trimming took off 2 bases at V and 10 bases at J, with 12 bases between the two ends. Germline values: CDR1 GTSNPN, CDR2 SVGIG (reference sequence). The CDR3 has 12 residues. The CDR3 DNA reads TGTGCCTGGAGTTTGGGTCTCGGGGAGCAGTTCTTC. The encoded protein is CAWSLGLGEQFF.

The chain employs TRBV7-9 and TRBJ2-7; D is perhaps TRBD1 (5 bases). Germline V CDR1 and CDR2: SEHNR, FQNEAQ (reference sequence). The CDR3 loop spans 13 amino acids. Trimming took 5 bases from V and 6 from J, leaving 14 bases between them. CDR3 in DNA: TGTGCCAGCAGCCGAGATGGGCAGGGCGAGCAGTACTTC. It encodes CASSRDGQGEQYF. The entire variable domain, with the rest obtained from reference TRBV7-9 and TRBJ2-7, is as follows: DTGVSQNPRHKITKRGQNVTFRCDPISEHNRLYWYRQTLGQGPEFLTYFQNEAQLEKSRLLSDRFSAERPKGSFSTLEIQRTEQGDSAMYLCASSRDGQGEQYFGPGTRLTVT.

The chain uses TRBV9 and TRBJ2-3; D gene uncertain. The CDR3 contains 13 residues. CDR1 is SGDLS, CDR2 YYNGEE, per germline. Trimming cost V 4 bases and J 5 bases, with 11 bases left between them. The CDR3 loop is CASSIGAQDTQYF. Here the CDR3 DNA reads TGTGCCAGCAGCATCGGAGCCCAAGATACGCAGTATTTT.

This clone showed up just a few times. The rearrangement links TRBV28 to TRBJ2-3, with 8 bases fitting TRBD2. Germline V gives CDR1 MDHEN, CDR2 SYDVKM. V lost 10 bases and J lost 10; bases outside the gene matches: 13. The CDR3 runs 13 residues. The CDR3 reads CATWTSSQYSQYF. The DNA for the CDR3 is TGTGCCACCTGGACTAGCTCACAATATTCGCAGTATTTT.

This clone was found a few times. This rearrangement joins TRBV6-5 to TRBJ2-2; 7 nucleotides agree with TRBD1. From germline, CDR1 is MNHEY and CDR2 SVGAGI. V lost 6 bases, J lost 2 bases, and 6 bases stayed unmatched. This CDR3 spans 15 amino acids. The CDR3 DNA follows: TGTGCCAGCAGGACCGGGACAGCAAACACCGGGGAGCTGTTTTTT. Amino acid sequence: CASRTGTANTGELFF.

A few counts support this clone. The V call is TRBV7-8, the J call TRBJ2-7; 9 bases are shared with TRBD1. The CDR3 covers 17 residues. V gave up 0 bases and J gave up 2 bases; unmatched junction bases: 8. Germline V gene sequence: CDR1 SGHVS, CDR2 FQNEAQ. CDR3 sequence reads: CASSLALRDREPYEQYF. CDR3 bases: TGTGCCAGCAGCTTAGCGCTTCGGGACAGGGAACCCTACGAGCAGTACTTC.

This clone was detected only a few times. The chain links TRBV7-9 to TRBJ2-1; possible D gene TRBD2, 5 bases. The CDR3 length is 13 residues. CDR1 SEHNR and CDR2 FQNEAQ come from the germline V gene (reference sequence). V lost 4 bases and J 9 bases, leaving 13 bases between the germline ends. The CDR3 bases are TGTGCCAGCAGCTCCCAAATCGAGGGTGAGCAGTTCTTC. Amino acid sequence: CASSSQIEGEQFF.

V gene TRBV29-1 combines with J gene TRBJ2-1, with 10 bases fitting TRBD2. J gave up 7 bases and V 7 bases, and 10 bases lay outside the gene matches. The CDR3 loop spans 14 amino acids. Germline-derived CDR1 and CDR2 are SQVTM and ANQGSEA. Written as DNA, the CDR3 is TGCAGCGCCAGACTAGCGGGCGGTTGGAATGAGCAGTTCTTC. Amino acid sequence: CSARLAGGWNEQFF.

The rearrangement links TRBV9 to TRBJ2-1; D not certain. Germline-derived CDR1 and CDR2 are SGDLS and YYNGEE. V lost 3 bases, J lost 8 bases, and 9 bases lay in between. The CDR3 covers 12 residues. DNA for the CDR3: TGTGCCAGCAGCGCGTCCTTGGATGAGCAGTTCTTC. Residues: CASSASLDEQFF.

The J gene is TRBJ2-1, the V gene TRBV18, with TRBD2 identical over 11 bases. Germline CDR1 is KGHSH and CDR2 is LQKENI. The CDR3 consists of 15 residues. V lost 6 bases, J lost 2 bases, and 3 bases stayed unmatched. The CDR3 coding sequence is TGTGCCAGCTCCCCTAGCGGGAGGACCTACAATGAGCAGTTCTTC. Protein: CASSPSGRTYNEQFF.

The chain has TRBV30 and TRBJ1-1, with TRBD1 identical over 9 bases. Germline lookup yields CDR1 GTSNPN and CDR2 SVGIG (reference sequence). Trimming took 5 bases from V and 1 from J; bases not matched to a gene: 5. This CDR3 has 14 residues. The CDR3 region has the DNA TGTGCCTGGGGTCAGGACAGGGGGAACACTGAAGCTTTCTTT. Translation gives CAWGQDRGNTEAFF.

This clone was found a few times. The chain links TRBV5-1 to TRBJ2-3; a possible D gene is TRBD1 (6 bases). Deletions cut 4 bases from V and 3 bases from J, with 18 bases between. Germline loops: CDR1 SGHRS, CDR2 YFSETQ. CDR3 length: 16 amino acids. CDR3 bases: TGCGCCAGCAGCCCTCGTCCATACAGGGAGACAGATACGCAGTATTTT. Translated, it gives CASSPRPYRETDTQYF.

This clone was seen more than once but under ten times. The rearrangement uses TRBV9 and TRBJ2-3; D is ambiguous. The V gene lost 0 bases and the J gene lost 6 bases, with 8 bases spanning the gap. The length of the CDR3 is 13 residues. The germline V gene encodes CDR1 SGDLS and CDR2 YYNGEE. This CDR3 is CASSVALSDTQYF. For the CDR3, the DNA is TGTGCCAGCAGCGTAGCCCTCTCTGATACGCAGTATTTT.

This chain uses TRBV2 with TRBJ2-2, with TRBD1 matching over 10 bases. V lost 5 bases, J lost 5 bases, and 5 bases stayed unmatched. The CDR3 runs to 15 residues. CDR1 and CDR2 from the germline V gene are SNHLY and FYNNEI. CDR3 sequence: CASSIRDRGTGELFF. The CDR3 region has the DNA TGTGCCAGCAGTATCCGGGACAGGGGTACCGGGGAGCTGTTTTTT.

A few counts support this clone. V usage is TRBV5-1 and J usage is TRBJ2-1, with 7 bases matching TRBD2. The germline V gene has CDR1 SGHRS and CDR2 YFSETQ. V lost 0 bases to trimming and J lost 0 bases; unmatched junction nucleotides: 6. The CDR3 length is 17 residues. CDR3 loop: CASSLGLAVSSYNEQFF. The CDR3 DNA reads TGCGCCAGCAGCTTGGGGCTAGCGGTTAGCTCCTACAATGAGCAGTTCTTC.

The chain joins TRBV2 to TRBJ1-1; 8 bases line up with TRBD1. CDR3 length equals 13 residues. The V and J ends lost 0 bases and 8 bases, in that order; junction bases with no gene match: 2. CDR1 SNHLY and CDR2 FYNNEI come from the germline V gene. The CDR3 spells CASSEARTGEAFF. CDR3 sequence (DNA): TGTGCCAGCAGTGAAGCCAGGACAGGGGAAGCTTTCTTT. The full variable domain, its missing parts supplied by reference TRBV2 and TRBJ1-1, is EPEVTQTPSHQVTQMGQEVILRCVPISNHLYFYWYRQILGQKVEFLVSFYNNEISEKSEIFDDQFSVERPDGSNFTLKIRSTKLEDSAMYFCASSEARTGEAFFGQGTRLTVV.

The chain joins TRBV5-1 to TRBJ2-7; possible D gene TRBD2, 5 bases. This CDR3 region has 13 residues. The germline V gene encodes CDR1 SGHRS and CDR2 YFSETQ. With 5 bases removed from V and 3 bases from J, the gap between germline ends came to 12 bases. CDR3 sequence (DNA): TGCGCCAGCAGGTCGGACTGGAACTACGAGCAGTACTTC. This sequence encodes CASRSDWNYEQYF.

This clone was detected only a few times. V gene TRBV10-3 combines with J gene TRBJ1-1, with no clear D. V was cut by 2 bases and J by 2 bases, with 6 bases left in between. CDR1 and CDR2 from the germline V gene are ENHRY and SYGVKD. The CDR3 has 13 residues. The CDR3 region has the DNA TGTGCCATCAGTGAGGTCGCTAACACTGAAGCTTTCTTT. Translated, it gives CAISEVANTEAFF.

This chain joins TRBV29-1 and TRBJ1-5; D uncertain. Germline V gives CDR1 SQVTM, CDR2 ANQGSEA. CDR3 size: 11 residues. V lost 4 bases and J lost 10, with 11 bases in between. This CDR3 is CSVGDRGPQHF. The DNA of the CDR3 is TGCAGCGTTGGGGATCGGGGACCCCAGCATTTT.

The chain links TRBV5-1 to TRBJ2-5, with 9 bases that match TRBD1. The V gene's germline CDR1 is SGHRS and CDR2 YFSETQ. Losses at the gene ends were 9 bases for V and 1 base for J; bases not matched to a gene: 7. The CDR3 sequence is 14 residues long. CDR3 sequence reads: CATRPGQGQETQYF. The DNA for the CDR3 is TGCGCCACGAGGCCGGGACAGGGCCAAGAGACCCAGTACTTC.

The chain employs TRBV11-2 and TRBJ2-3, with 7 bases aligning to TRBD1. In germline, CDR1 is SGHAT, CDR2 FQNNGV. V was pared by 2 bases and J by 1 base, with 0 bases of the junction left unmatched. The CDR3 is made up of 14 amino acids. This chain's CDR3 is CASSLTGGTDTQYF. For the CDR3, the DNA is TGTGCCAGCAGCTTAACAGGGGGCACAGATACGCAGTATTTT.

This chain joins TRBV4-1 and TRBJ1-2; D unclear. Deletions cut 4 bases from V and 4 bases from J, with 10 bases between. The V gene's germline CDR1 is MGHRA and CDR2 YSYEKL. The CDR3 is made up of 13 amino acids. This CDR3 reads CASSPGMIYGYTF. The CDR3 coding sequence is TGCGCCAGCAGCCCCGGGATGATCTATGGCTACACCTTC.